The 27 T cell receptor beta chains reported below all come from one sample, sequenced in a study of cytomegalovirus exposure and HLA in healthy donors (dated by TCRdb to 2017 to 2019). The method behind the library was the immunoSEQ multiplex PCR assay. A mixture of 60 forward primers for TCR Vbeta segments and 13 reverse primers for TCR Jbeta segments was used in the multiplex PCR. This is the immuneACCESS table as TCRdb keeps it, with only in-frame sequences that have V and J called. A part of the clones is gone; compared with another copy, unresolved V genes explain less than half, and the rest is unexplained. The sample table holds 140,000 to 150,000 clones, of which around 85% were seen once. The ten largest account for under 3.5% of the sample. The specimen sequenced was PBMCs. Every receptor here comes from a woman under 40 in good health and CMV-seronegative.

The rearrangement joins TRBV9 to TRBJ2-6; D may be TRBD1 (6 bases). Germline V gene data show CDR1 as SGDLS and CDR2 as YYNGEE. V was clipped by 2 bases and J by 0 bases, with 9 bases between them. This CDR3 spans 16 amino acids. The CDR3 DNA is TGTGCCAGCAGCGTGGGACAACTCTCTGGGGCCAACGTCCTGACTTTC. Protein: CASSVGQLSGANVLTF.

The chain joins TRBV6-5 to TRBJ2-5, with D possibly being TRBD1 (6 bases). Matching the DNA end better, TRBJ2-7 makes the J call doubtful. The CDR3 runs 12 residues. Germline CDR1 is MNHEY and CDR2 is SVGAGI. CDR3 loop: CASSGQGTEQYF. For the CDR3, the DNA is TGTGCCAGCAGTGGTCAGGGGACCGAGCAGTACTTC.

CDR3 bases: TGTGCCTGGATTAGCGGGAGAGCCGGAGAGACCCAGTACTTC. It translates to CAWISGRAGETQYF. This chain joins TRBV30 and TRBJ2-5, with TRBD2 matching over 9 bases. From germline, CDR1 is GTSNPN and CDR2 SVGIG (reference sequence). The CDR3 is 14 amino acids. J lost 4 bases, V lost 4 bases, and 7 bases had no gene match.

The genes are TRBV5-1 and TRBJ2-7, with TRBD2 matching 7 bases. The V gene end was trimmed by 0 bases and the J gene end by 6 bases; junction bases not matched to a gene: 12. The CDR3 loop spans 16 amino acids. Germline CDR1 SGHRS, CDR2 YFSETQ. The chain's CDR3 is CASSLAGRVSGGEQYF. Here the CDR3 DNA reads TGCGCCAGCAGCTTGGCAGGGAGGGTCTCGGGAGGCGAGCAGTACTTC.

The chain has TRBV6-5 and TRBJ2-1; TRBD2 aligns across 9 bases. Germline lookup yields CDR1 MNHEY and CDR2 SVGAGI. The CDR3 is 15 residues long. Unmatched junction bases numbered 6, after V lost 5 bases and J lost 4 bases. CDR3 region: CASSNSGGLYNEQFF. CDR3 in DNA: TGTGCCAGCAGTAATAGCGGGGGATTATACAATGAGCAGTTCTTC.

The chain links TRBV7-3 to TRBJ2-2; 16 nucleotides agree with TRBD2. The V gene's germline CDR1 is SGHTA and CDR2 FQGTGA. The V segment lost 5 bases and the J segment 6 bases; nucleotides outside the gene matches: 15. The CDR3 sequence is 20 residues long. The DNA for the CDR3 is TGTGCCAGCAGCCTCCCCGCCGGGACTAGCGGGGGGGCGGTGGCCGGGGAGCTGTTTTTT. It translates to CASSLPAGTSGGAVAGELFF.

This rearrangement joins TRBV7-9 to TRBJ1-5, with TRBD1 identical over 7 bases. The germline V gene has CDR1 SEHNR and CDR2 FQNEAQ (reference sequence). This CDR3 comprises 14 residues. V dropped 9 bases and J dropped 5; count of bases not matched to a gene: 10. CDR3 residues: CASTSTGSDQPQHF. The CDR3, as DNA: TGTGCCAGTACCTCGACAGGGAGCGATCAGCCCCAGCATTTT.

J is TRBJ2-2 and V is TRBV7-6, with TRBD1 identical over 7 bases. V dropped 5 bases and J dropped 6; count of bases not matched to a gene: 6. CDR1 is SGHVS and CDR2 is FNYEAQ in the germline V gene. This CDR3 contains 14 residues. In DNA, the CDR3 is TGTGCCAGCAGCCGCAGGGGGATCGCCGGGGAGCTGTTTTTT. Translated: CASSRRGIAGELFF.

This chain connects TRBV27 to TRBJ1-1; unclear D gene. CDR1 is MNHEY, CDR2 SMNVEV, per germline (reference sequence). V was trimmed by 5 bases and J by 4 bases, leaving 20 bases between them. The CDR3 is made up of 16 amino acids. The chain's CDR3 is CASSQSWRRTFTEAFF. CDR3 in DNA: TGTGCCAGCAGTCAGTCATGGAGACGGACTTTCACTGAAGCTTTCTTT.

The chain is built from TRBV6-5 and TRBJ1-4, with TRBD1 as a possible D gene (5 bases). In germline, CDR1 is MNHEY, CDR2 SVGAGI. The V end was cut by 8 bases, the J end by 4 bases, with 8 bases between. The CDR3 extends over 12 amino acids. The CDR3 DNA reads TGTGCCAGCGGAAGGGGTAATGAAAAACTGTTTTTT. It encodes CASGRGNEKLFF.

The rearrangement joins TRBV7-9 to TRBJ2-7; D may be TRBD1 (6 bases). Germline-derived CDR1 and CDR2 are SEHNR and FQNEAQ (reference sequence). The CDR3 covers 13 residues. V was trimmed by 5 bases and J by 3 bases, leaving 11 bases between them. The chain's CDR3 is CASSTPQGYEQYF. The CDR3 bases are TGTGCCAGCAGCACACCACAGGGCTACGAGCAGTACTTC.

The DNA for the CDR3 is TGTGCCAGCAGTAGGACAGGGAGCCTGGAGGCCCAGTACTTC. Its translation is CASSRTGSLEAQYF. The chain employs TRBV28 and TRBJ2-5; 8 bases line up with TRBD1. The germline V gene encodes CDR1 MDHEN and CDR2 SYDVKM. This CDR3 has 14 residues. The V and J ends lost 5 bases and 9 bases, in that order; junction bases with no gene match: 11.

The rearrangement uses TRBV7-2 and TRBJ2-1, with 8 bases that match TRBD2. Germline trimming cut 5 bases from V and 7 bases from J; bases unmatched to any gene: 10. CDR1 is SGHTA and CDR2 is FQGNSA in the germline V gene. The CDR3 is 15 residues long. CDR3 sequence: CASSRKSGSVNEQFF. The CDR3 DNA sequence: TGTGCCAGCAGCCGCAAGAGCGGGAGTGTGAATGAGCAGTTCTTC.

V usage is TRBV4-3 and J usage is TRBJ1-6; unclear D gene. The CDR3 is 19 amino acids. CDR1 and CDR2 from the germline V gene are LGHNA and YSLEER. Trimming cost V 1 base and J 0 bases, with 16 bases left between them. In nucleotides, the CDR3 is TGCGCCAGCAGCCAAGTTCTTAGACGGGTGAGCTCCTATAATTCACCCCTCCACTTT. Amino acids: CASSQVLRRVSSYNSPLHF.

This rearrangement joins TRBV10-3 to TRBJ1-3; D is unresolved. CDR3 length: 12 amino acids. Germline V gene data show CDR1 as ENHRY and CDR2 as SYGVKD. V lost 10 bases and J lost 0, with 7 bases in between. CDR3 region: CATGSSGNTIYF. The CDR3 coding sequence is TGTGCCACCGGGAGCTCTGGAAACACCATATATTTT.

The chain links TRBV7-3 to TRBJ2-5; 9 bases align to TRBD2. The ends lost 4 bases at V and 5 bases at J; junction bases unmatched: 11. The V gene's germline CDR1 is SGHTA and CDR2 FQGTGA. The CDR3 totals 16 residues. CDR3 residues: CASSSGTSWGPETQYF. The DNA of the CDR3 is TGTGCCAGCAGCTCGGGGACTAGCTGGGGGCCGGAGACCCAGTACTTC. Full variable domain (remainder filled in from reference TRBV7-3 and TRBJ2-5): GAGVSQTPSNKVTEKGKYVELRCDPISGHTALYWYRQSLGQGPEFLIYFQGTGAADDSGLPNDRFFAVRPEGSVSTLKIQRTERGDSAVYLCASSSGTSWGPETQYFGPGTRLLVL.

The chain joins TRBV5-1 to TRBJ1-4; 9 nucleotides line up with TRBD1. The J segment lost 2 bases and the V segment lost 6 bases, leaving 8 bases of the junction unmatched. The CDR3 loop spans 16 amino acids. Germline loops: CDR1 SGHRS, CDR2 YFSETQ. DNA of the CDR3: TGCGCCAGCACCCCCGGGACAGGGACTACTAATGAAAAACTGTTTTTT. Translated, it gives CASTPGTGTTNEKLFF.

In its sample, this clone was seen once. The chain carries TRBV10-3 and TRBJ1-6; 7 bases map to TRBD1. This CDR3 has 16 residues. The ends lost 6 bases at V and 5 bases at J; junction bases unmatched: 10. The germline CDR1 and CDR2 sequences are ENHRY and SYGVKD. CDR3 nucleotides: TGTGCCATCAGCGTTGCCGGGACAGCCCATAATTCACCCCTCCACTTT. Translated, it gives CAISVAGTAHNSPLHF.

The chain carries TRBV5-1 and TRBJ1-1, with a weak D call TRBD1 (5 bases). Per the germline V gene, CDR1 is SGHRS and CDR2 is YFSETQ. The CDR3 loop spans 14 amino acids. Trimming removed 1 base from V and 4 bases from J, with 11 bases in between. The CDR3 here is CASSLSGGSTEAFF. CDR3 bases: TGCGCCAGCAGCTTGTCGGGGGGTAGCACTGAAGCTTTCTTT.

The CDR3 protein is CASTSASRGTTEAFF. The CDR3 DNA follows: TGTGCCAGCACTAGTGCGTCCAGGGGGACCACTGAAGCTTTCTTT. The chain carries TRBV11-2 and TRBJ1-1; 7 bases match TRBD1. Losses at the gene ends were 7 bases for V and 4 bases for J; bases not matched to a gene: 12. Germline lookup yields CDR1 SGHAT and CDR2 FQNNGV. The CDR3 has 15 amino acids.

V gene TRBV7-2 combines with J gene TRBJ2-5, with D perhaps matching TRBD1 (6 bases). The CDR3 totals 17 residues. V was clipped by 5 bases and J by 5 bases, with 24 bases between them. The germline V gene has CDR1 SGHTA and CDR2 FQGNSA. The DNA for the CDR3 is TGTGCCAGCAGCCCTGGGGGCAGCCGGTTTAGGAGGGAGACCCAGTACTTC. This encodes CASSPGGSRFRRETQYF.

The rearrangement uses TRBV9 and TRBJ2-7; 7 nucleotides match TRBD1. Germline V CDR1 and CDR2: SGDLS, YYNGEE. This CDR3 region has 14 residues. The V segment lost 2 bases and the J segment 3 bases; nucleotides outside the gene matches: 5. The CDR3 here is CASSVRTGSYEQYF. The CDR3 bases are TGTGCCAGCAGCGTCAGGACAGGCAGCTACGAGCAGTACTTC.

V is TRBV30 and J is TRBJ1-3; D remains ambiguous. CDR1 is GTSNPN and CDR2 is SVGIG in the germline V gene (reference sequence). The V end was cut by 4 bases, the J end by 0 bases, with 13 bases between. This CDR3 has 15 residues. CDR3 residues: CAWTRYSNSGNTIYF. CDR3 nucleotides: TGTGCCTGGACTCGATACAGCAACTCTGGAAACACCATATATTTT.

V usage is TRBV25-1 and J usage is TRBJ2-5; TRBD1 agrees at 8 bases. Near its end, the DNA agrees better with TRBJ2-7, so the J call may be wrong. CDR1 and CDR2 (germline): MGHDK, SYGVNS. The CDR3 has 15 residues. The CDR3 region has the DNA TGTGCCAGCAGTCAGGGGGCAGAGAAAAATTACGAGCAGTACTTC. It specifies CASSQGAEKNYEQYF.

V gene TRBV19 combines with J gene TRBJ2-1; 14 bases agree with TRBD2. Germline V gene data show CDR1 as LNHDA and CDR2 as SQIVND (reference sequence). The CDR3 loop spans 19 amino acids. Losses at the gene ends were 5 bases for V and 0 bases for J; bases not matched to a gene: 9. For the CDR3, the DNA is TGTGCCAGTAGTTCCGGACTAGCGGGGGGCTTTAGCTCCTACAATGAGCAGTTCTTC. Translating it yields CASSSGLAGGFSSYNEQFF.

V is TRBV4-1 and J is TRBJ2-5; tentative D call: TRBD1 (5 bases). This CDR3 is built from 13 residues. The V gene's germline CDR1 is MGHRA and CDR2 YSYEKL. The V and J ends lost 4 bases and 9 bases respectively, with 15 bases between them. The CDR3 reads CASSLQGDSSQYF. Written as DNA, the CDR3 is TGCGCCAGCAGCCTTCAGGGTGACTCGTCCCAGTACTTC.

In its sample, this clone was seen once. V usage is TRBV7-3 and J usage is TRBJ1-1, with a weak D call TRBD1 (5 bases). There are 15 residues in the CDR3. V lost 5 bases and J 1 base, leaving 14 bases between the germline ends. Germline-derived CDR1 and CDR2 are SGHTA and FQGTGA. The CDR3 here is CASSASGRSNTEAFF. CDR3 sequence (DNA): TGTGCCAGCAGCGCCTCAGGGAGGTCGAACACTGAAGCTTTCTTT.